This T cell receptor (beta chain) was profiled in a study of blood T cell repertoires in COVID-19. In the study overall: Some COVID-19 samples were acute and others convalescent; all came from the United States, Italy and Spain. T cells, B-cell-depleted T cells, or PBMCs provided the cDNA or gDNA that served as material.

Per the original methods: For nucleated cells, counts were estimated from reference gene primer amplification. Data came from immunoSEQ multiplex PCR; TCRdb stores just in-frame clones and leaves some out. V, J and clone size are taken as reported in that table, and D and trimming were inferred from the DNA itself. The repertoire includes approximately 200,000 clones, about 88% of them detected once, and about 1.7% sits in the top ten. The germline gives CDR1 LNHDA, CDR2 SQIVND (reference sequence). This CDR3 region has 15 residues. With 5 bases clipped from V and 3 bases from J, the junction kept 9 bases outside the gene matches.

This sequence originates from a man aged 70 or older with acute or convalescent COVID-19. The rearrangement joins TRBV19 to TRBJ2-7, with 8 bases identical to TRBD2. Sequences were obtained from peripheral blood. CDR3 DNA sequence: TGTGCCAGTAGTCCCCGGGGGGGAGGGATCTACGAGCAGTACTTC. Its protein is CASSPRGGGIYEQYF.